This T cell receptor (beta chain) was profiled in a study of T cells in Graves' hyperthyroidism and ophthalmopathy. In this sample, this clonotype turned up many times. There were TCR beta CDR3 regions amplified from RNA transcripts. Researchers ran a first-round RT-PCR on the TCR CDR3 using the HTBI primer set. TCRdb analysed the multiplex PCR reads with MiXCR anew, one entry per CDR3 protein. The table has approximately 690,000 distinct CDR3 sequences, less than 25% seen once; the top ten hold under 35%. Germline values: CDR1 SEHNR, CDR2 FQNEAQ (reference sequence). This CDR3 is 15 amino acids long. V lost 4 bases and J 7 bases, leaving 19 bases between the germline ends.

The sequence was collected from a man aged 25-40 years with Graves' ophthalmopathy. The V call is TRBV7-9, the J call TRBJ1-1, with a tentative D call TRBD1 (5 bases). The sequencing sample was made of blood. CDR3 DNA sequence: TGTGCCAGCAGCTCCGACAGCCTCCCAGCCAATGAAGCTTTCTTT. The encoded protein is CASSSDSLPANEAFF.